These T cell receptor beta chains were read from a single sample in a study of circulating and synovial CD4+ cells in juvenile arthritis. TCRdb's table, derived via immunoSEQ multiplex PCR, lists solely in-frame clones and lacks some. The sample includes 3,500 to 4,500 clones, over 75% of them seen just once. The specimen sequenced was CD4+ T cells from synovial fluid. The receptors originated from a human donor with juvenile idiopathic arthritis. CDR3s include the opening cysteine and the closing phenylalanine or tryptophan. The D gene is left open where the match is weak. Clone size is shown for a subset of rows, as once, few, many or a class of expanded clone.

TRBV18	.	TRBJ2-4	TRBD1	CASSPPVEFLLGTGGKNIQYF	TGTGCCAGCTCACCACCGGTTGAGTTCCTCCTCGGGACAGGGGGCAAAAACATTCAGTACTTC
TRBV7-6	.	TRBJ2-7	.	CASSLGGGPYEQYF	TGTGCCAGCAGCTTAGGGGGGGGGCCTTACGAGCAGTACTTC
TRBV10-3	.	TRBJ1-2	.	CAISEPGYGGYTF	TGTGCCATCAGTGAGCCAGGGTATGGTGGCTACACCTTC
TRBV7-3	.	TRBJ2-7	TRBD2	CASSLQAGGSYEQYF	TGTGCCAGCAGCTTACAAGCGGGAGGAAGTTACGAGCAGTACTTC
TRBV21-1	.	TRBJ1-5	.	CASSTRQGNQPQHF	TGTGCCAGCAGCACCCGACAGGGCAATCAGCCCCAGCATTTT
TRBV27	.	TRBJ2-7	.	CASRRTAWEEQYF	TGTGCCAGCAGGCGGACAGCCTGGGAAGAGCAGTACTTC
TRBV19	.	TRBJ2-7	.	CASTYTAGQSTEQYF	TGTGCCAGTACCTATACCGCGGGACAGTCCACCGAGCAGTACTTC
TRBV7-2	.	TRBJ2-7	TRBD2	CASSLVSSGRSSYEQYF	TGTGCCAGCAGCTTAGTGTCTAGCGGGAGGAGCTCCTACGAGCAGTACTTC
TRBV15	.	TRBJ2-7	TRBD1	CATSGPGTVGYEQYF	TGTGCCACCAGCGGACCCGGGACAGTCGGCTACGAGCAGTACTTC
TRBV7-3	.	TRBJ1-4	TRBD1	CASSQGANEKLFF	TGTGCCAGCAGCCAGGGGGCCAATGAAAAACTGTTTTTT
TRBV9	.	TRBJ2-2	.	CASSPSLDSLLTGELFF	TGTGCCAGCAGCCCGAGTCTGGACAGCCTCCTAACCGGGGAGCTGTTTTTT
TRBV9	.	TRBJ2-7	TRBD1	CASSASSTGFNEQYF	TGTGCCAGCAGCGCATCCTCGACAGGGTTCAACGAGCAGTACTTC
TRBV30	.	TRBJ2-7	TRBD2	CAWSVSGSKVEQYF	TGTGCCTGGAGTGTGAGCGGGAGTAAGGTCGAGCAGTACTTC
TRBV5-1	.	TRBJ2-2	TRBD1	CASSLDRGNTGELFF	TGCGCCAGCAGCTTGGACAGGGGTAACACCGGGGAGCTGTTTTTT
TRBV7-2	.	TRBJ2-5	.	CASRVVAGRETQYF	TGTGCCAGCAGAGTCGTGGCGGGACGAGAGACCCAGTACTTC
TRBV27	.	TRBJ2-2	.	CASSWGTGLMTGELFF	TGTGCCAGCAGTTGGGGAACAGGGTTAATGACCGGGGAGCTGTTTTTT
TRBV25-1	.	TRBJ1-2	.	CASSEPETRSRRSGYTF	TGTGCCAGCAGTGAACCGGAGACCCGGTCTAGACGCAGTGGCTACACCTTC
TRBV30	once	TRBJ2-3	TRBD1	CAWRRGSGRQGPTTDTQYF	TGTGCCTGGAGGCGAGGTTCAGGGAGACAGGGACCCACCACAGATACGCAGTATTTT
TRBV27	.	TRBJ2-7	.	CASTRRASSYEQYF	TGTGCCAGCACGAGGCGGGCGAGCTCCTACGAGCAGTACTTC
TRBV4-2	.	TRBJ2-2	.	CASSQEGTRGTGELFF	TGTGCCAGCAGCCAAGAGGGGACAAGGGGCACCGGGGAGCTGTTTTTT
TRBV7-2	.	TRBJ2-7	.	CASSLWAGNEQYF	TGTGCCAGCAGCTTGTGGGCGGGGAACGAGCAGTACTTC
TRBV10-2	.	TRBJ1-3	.	CASSLTATSGNTIYF	TGCGCCAGCAGTTTGACAGCGACATCTGGAAACACCATATATTTT
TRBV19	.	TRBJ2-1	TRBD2	CASSIRLAGVANEQFF	TGTGCCAGTAGTATTAGGCTAGCGGGAGTAGCAAATGAGCAGTTCTTC